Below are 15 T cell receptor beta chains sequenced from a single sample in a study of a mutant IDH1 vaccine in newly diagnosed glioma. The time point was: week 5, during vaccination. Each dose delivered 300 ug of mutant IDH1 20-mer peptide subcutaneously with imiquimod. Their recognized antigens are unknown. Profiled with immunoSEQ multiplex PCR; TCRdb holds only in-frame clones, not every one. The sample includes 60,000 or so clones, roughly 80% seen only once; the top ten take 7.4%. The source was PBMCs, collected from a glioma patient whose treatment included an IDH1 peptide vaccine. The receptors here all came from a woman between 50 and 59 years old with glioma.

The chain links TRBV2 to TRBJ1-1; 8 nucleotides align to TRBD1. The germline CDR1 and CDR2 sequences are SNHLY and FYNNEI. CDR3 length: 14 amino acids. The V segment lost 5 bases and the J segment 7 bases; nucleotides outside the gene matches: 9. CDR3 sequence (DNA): TGTGCCAGCAGTCTCTCGCAGGGGGCAGGTGAAGCTTTCTTT. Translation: CASSLSQGAGEAFF.

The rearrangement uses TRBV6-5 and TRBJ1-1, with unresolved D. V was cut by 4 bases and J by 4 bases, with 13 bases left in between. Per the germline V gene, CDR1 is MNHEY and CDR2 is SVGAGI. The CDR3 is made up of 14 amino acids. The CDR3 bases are TGTGCCAGCAGTTCCCCCCTTCCCGTCACTGAAGCTTTCTTT. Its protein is CASSSPLPVTEAFF.

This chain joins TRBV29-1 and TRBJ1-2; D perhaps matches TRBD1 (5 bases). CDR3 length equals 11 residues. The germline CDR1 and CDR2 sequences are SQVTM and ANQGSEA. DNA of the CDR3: TGCACCCTCGGAGGGGCTTGGGGCTACACCTTC. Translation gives CTLGGAWGYTF.

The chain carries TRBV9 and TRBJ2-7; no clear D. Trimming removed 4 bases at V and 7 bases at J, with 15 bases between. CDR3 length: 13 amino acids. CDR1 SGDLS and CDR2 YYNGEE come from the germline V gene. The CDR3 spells CASSSRPAGEQYF. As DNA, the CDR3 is TGTGCCAGCAGCTCGAGACCCGCTGGGGAGCAGTACTTC.

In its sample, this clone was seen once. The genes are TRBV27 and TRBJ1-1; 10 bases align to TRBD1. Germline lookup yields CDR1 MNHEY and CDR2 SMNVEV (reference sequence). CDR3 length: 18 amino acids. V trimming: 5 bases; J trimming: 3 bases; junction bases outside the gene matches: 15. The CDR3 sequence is CASSLGAGTGDLDTEAFF. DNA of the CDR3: TGTGCCAGCAGTCTAGGGGCTGGGACAGGGGATTTGGACACTGAAGCTTTCTTT.

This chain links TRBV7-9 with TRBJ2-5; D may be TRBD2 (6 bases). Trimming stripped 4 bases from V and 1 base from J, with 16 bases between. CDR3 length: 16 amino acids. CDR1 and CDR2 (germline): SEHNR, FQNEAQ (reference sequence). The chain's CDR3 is CASSSIGPAGQETQYF. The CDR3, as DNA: TGTGCCAGCAGCTCAATAGGGCCAGCGGGCCAAGAGACCCAGTACTTC.

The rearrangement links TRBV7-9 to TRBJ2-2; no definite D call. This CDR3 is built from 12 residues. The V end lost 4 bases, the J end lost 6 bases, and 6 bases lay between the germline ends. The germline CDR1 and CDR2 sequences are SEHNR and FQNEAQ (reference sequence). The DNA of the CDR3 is TGTGCCAGCAGCTGGAATTCCGGGGAGCTGTTTTTT. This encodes CASSWNSGELFF.

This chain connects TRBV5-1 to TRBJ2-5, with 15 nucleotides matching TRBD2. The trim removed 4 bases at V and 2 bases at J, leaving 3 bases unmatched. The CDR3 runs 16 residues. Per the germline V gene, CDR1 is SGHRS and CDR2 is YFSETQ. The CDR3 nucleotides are TGCGCCAGCAGCATAGGACTAGCGGGGGGGCAAGAGACCCAGTACTTC. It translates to CASSIGLAGGQETQYF.

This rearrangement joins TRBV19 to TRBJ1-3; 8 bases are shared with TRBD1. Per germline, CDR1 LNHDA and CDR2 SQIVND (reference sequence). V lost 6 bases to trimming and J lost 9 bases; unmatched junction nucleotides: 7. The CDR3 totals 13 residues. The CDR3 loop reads CASSDRGLGTIYF. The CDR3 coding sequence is TGTGCCAGTAGCGACAGGGGCCTTGGCACCATATATTTT.

In DNA, the CDR3 is TGTGCCAGCTCTTACAGGGCCGGGAATAATTCACCCCTCCACTTT. Encoded protein: CASSYRAGNNSPLHF. This rearrangement joins TRBV10-3 to TRBJ1-6; D perhaps matches TRBD1 (6 bases). The germline V and J ends were trimmed by 10 bases and 5 bases, with 18 bases remaining between them. The CDR3 contains 15 residues. Germline assignment: CDR1 ENHRY and CDR2 SYGVKD.

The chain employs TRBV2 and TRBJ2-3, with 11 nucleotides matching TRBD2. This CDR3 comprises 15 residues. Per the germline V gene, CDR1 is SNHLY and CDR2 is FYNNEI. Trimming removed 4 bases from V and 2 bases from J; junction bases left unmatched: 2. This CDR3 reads CASSGLAGFTDTQYF. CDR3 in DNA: TGTGCCAGCAGTGGACTAGCGGGGTTCACAGATACGCAGTATTTT.

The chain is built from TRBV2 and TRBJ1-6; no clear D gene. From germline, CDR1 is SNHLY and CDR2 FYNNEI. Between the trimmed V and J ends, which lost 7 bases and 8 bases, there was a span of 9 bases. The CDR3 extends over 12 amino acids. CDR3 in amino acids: CASITTDSPLHF. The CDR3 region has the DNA TGTGCCAGCATTACGACGGATTCACCCCTCCACTTT.

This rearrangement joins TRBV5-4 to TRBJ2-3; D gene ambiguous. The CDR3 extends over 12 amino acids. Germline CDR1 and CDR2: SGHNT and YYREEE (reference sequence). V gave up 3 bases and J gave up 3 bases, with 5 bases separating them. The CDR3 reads CASSSETDTQYF. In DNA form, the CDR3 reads TGTGCCAGCAGCTCGGAGACAGATACGCAGTATTTT. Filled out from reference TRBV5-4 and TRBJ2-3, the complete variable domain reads ETGVTQSPTHLIKTRGQQVTLRCSSQSGHNTVSWYQQALGQGPQFIFQYYREEENGRGNFPPRFSGLQFPNYSSELNVNALELDDSALYLCASSSETDTQYFGPGTRLTVL.

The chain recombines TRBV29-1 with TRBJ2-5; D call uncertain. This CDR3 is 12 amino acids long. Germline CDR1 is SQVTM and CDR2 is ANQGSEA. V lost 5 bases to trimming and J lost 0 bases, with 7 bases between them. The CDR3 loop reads CSVRHDQETQYF. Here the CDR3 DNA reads TGCAGCGTTAGGCACGACCAAGAGACCCAGTACTTC. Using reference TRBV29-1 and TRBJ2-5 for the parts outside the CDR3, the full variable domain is SAVISQKPSRDICQRGTSLTIQCQVDSQVTMMFWYRQQPGQSLTLIATANQGSEATYESGFVIDKFPISRPNLTFSTLTVSNMSPEDSSIYLCSVRHDQETQYFGPGTRLLVL.

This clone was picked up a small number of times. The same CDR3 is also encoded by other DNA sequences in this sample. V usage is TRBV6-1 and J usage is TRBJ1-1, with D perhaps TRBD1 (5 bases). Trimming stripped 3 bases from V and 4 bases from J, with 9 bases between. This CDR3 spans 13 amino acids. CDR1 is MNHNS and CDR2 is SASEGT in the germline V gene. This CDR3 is CASSEAGGTEAFF. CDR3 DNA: TGTGCCAGCAGTGAGGCCGGGGGCACTGAAGCTTTCTTT.